This T cell receptor beta chain was recorded in a study of early T cells in non-severe SARS-CoV-2 infection (dated by TCRdb to the early 2020s). Notes on the research overall: TCR sequencing used bulk RNA from unsorted whole blood, so alpha and beta chains could not be paired.

Study-level results and caveats: VDJdb matching was skewed toward anti-spike CD8 responses, so virus-specific expansions were likely underestimated and private and CD4 specificities were missed.

Library preparation employed 5' RACE. Sequencing took place on a NextSeq 500. To correct for sequencing error and PCR bias, the TCR library protocol tagged individual cDNA molecules with unique molecular identifiers. Sequencing covered both TCR alpha and beta chains, and within each sample the abundances of alpha and beta sequences were tightly co-correlated. The source study handled its data this way. Decombinator V4 was used to annotate TCR sequences for V gene, J gene and CDR3. TCRs were defined as expanded if a significant change between any two time points was detected under a Poisson model with p below 0.0001. Abundances of TCRs were expressed as counts per million after normalisation to the total number of TCRs sequenced in each sample. A search of VDJdb, accessed on 1 November 2021, was run for TCRs annotated to CMV, EBV and SARS-CoV-2, with TCRs annotated for multiple antigens excluded. TCRdb reprocessed the public reads (quality trimming at Q25 with fastp, clone calling with MiXCR) and kept in-frame beta chains. Each CDR3 protein gets just one entry, which takes the most common genes and DNA from the rows behind it. The V and J calls reflect TCRdb's pipeline rather than the authors' work. A total of about 75,000 distinct CDR3 sequences appear in this sample, approximately 10% of them only once. The top ten constitute around 12% of the sample.

This was a case-control study nested in a cohort of healthcare workers in London, UK, who had nasopharyngeal swab PCR tests and blood samples taken every week. Between 23 and 31 March 2020, the week of the UK lockdown, healthcare workers were enrolled and then followed up weekly for as long as 16 weeks. This clonotype was counted only a few times. No antigen is known for it. No base-level quality is on record; no much larger clone is a single base apart. The receptor comes from an adult who was a healthcare worker with PCR-confirmed SARS-CoV-2 infection or an uninfected control (not recorded which). The source was whole blood, collected at baseline.

The encoded CDR3 is CASSVPTGADTQYF. The DNA is TGTGCCAGCAGCGTACCGACAGGGGCAGATACGCAGTATTTT. The rearranged chain carries TRBV5-4 and TRBJ2-3, with 8 junctional bases fitting TRBD1. V lost 4 bases and J lost 4 bases, and the count of bases not matched to a germline gene is 5. The germline V gene encodes CDR1 SGHNT and CDR2 YYREEE (reference sequence). CDR3 length: 14 amino acids, cysteine to phenylalanine. Here the CDR3 DNA is all that survives: 42 bases in frame from base 1.